The source of this T cell receptor beta chain is a study of blood T cells in healthy people across ages. Whole-study findings and limits: A roughly linear age-dependent decrease characterized TCR beta diversity per million T cells.

V gave up 6 bases and J gave up 8 bases; unmatched junction bases: 10. Looked up from germline, CDR1 is MNHEY and CDR2 is SVGAGI. The length of the CDR3 is 14 residues. This clonotype was observed a single time. Its antigen is not identified. The authors ran a second PCR of about 7 to 12 cycles using a sample-barcoded 5' primer and a J-beta primer mix. MiXCR, applied by TCRdb to the 5' RACE reads, yields one record per CDR3 protein. Of about 970,000 distinct CDR3 sequences in the sample, roughly 51% were seen once. This rearrangement joins TRBV6-5 to TRBJ2-5; TRBD2 matches 9 bases. The receptor was isolated from a woman aged 55-69 years in good health. The sequenced sample consisted of blood. The CDR3 nucleotides are TGTGCCAGCAGCCGGAGTGTAGCGGGAGACACCCAGTACTTC. Protein sequence: CASSRSVAGDTQYF.